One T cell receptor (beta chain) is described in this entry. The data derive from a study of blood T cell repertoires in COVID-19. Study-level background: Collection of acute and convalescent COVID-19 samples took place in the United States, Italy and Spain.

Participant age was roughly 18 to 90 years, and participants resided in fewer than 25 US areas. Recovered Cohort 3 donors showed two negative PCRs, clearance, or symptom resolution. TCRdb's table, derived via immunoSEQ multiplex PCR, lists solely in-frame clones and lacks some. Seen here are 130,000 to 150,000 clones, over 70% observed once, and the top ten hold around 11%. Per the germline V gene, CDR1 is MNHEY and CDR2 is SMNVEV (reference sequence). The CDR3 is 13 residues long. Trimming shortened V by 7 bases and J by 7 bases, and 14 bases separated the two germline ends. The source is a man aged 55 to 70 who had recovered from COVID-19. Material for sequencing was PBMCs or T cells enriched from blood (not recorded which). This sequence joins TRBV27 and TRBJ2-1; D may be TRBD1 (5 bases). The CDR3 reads CASKFQGSNEQFF. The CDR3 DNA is TGTGCCAGCAAATTTCAGGGATCGAATGAGCAGTTCTTC.